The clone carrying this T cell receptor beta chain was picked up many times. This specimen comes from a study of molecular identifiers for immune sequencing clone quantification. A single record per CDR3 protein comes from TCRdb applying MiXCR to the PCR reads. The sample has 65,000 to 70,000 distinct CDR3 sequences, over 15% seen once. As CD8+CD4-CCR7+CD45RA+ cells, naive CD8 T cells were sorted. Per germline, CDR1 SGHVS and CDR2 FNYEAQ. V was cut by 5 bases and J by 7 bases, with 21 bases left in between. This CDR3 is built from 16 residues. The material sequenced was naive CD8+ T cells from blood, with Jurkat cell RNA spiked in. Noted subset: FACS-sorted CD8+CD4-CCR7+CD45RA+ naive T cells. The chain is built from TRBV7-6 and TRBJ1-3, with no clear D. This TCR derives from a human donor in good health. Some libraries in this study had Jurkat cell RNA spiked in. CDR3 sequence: CASSPMKVGLGNTIYF. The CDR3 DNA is TGTGCCAGCAGCCCCATGAAGGTGGGGTTAGGCAACACCATATATTTT.